This paragraph reports one TCR beta chain. The data belong to a study of blood T cell repertoires in COVID-19. Study context: Some COVID-19 samples were acute and others convalescent; all came from the United States, Italy and Spain.

Germline CDR1 reads DFQATT; CDR2 reads SNEGSKA (reference sequence). The CDR3 spans 11 residues. V was pared by 6 bases and J by 9 bases, with 12 bases between. Authors' data handling: For nucleated cells, counts were estimated from reference gene primer amplification. Method: immunoSEQ multiplex PCR; TCRdb's copy keeps in-frame clones and lacks some. The V and J calls and the clone size are those of that table, but D and trimming were determined from the DNA. The sample holds approximately 68,000 clones, over 75% seen once. The receptor's source is a man over 45 with active COVID-19. The chain has TRBV20-1 and TRBJ2-1, with unresolved D. Sequences were obtained from peripheral blood. In DNA, the CDR3 is TGCAGTGCGGCTCAGTTGGCTGAGCAGTTCTTC. It codes for CSAAQLAEQFF.